This T cell receptor beta chain was observed in a study of blood T cell repertoires in COVID-19. As for the study in general: Material from acute and convalescent COVID-19 was sourced from the United States, Italy and Spain.

This CDR3 is built from 15 residues. Per the germline V gene, CDR1 is KGHDR and CDR2 is SFDVKD. V gave up 8 bases and J gave up 0 bases, with 15 bases separating them. Only one count was recorded for this clone. Under the authors' procedure: Amplification from reference gene primers served as the basis for estimated nucleated cell counts. Sequencing used immunoSEQ multiplex PCR; TCRdb keeps in-frame clones, though not all of them. Clone size and the V and J calls come from that table; the DNA yielded D and trimming. The table has 270,000 or so clones, roughly 93% seen once. The genes are TRBV24-1 and TRBJ1-1; tentatively, D is TRBD1 (6 bases). This TCR derives from a middle-aged woman with acute COVID-19. Source material: PBMCs or T cells enriched from blood (not recorded which). CDR3 residues: CATTDRLIMNTEAFF. CDR3 nucleotide sequence: TGTGCCACCACGGACAGATTAATAATGAACACTGAAGCTTTCTTT.